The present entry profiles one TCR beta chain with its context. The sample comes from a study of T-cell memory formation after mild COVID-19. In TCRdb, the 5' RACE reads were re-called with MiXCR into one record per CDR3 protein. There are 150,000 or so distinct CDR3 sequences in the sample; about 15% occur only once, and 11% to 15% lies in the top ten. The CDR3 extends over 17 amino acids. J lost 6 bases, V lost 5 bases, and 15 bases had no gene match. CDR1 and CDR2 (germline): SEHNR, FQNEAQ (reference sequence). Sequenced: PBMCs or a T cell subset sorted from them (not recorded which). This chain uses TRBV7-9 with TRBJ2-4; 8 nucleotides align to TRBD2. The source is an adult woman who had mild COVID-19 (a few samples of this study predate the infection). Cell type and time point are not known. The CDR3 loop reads CASSTTLGGRMSNIQYF. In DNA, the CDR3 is TGTGCCAGCAGCACTACGTTGGGCGGGAGGATGTCAAACATTCAGTACTTC.